This paragraph reports one T cell receptor beta chain. This specimen comes from a study of early T cells in non-severe SARS-CoV-2 infection. Overall study: Bulk RNA isolated from unsorted whole blood underwent sequencing; chains were not paired.

TCRdb redid the calling of the 5' RACE reads with MiXCR, one entry per CDR3 protein. The sample holds about 92,000 distinct CDR3 sequences, approximately 17% seen once. V was trimmed by 6 bases and J by 4 bases, leaving 13 bases between them. This CDR3 comprises 13 residues. The V gene's germline CDR1 is DFQATT and CDR2 SNEGSKA (reference sequence). The chain joins TRBV20-1 to TRBJ1-5; perhaps TRBD1 as D (5 bases). Specimen: whole blood. The sequence was collected from an adult who was a healthcare worker with PCR-confirmed SARS-CoV-2 infection or an uninfected control (not recorded which). CDR3 coding DNA: TGCAGTGCGCTCTGGGGCAAAAATCAGCCCCAGCATTTT. Its protein product is CSALWGKNQPQHF.